What follows describes a single T cell receptor beta chain. Its cognate antigen is unknown. Deep-level settings were used for running the assay. Per the study methods: Filtering differed for immunoSEQ, which gave only junction sequences without quality scores. Sequencing was performed with immunoSEQ multiplex PCR; in TCRdb, only in-frame clones are kept and a portion is missing. That table supplies the V and J calls and clone size; D and trimming were determined from the DNA. The sample lists fewer than 400,000 clones, less than 85% occurring once. Germline V gene sequence: CDR1 SGHAT, CDR2 FQNNGV. V lost 5 bases and J lost 4, with 11 bases in between. The CDR3 totals 13 residues. This record belongs to a study of shared clonotypes between healthy human individuals. Whole-study results and caveats: Shared clonotypes: 4.5% to 6.5% naive CD4, approximately 3.4% naive CD8, roughly 2.2% memory CD4, over 0.3% memory CD8.

This sequence joins TRBV11-2 and TRBJ1-2; possibly TRBD1 for D (5 bases). This TCR derives from a man under 40 in good health. The sequenced material came from memory CD4+ T cells sorted from blood. Specified subset: CD45RA-negative fraction. The CDR3 loop is CASSPGTSYGYTF. CDR3 coding DNA: TGTGCCAGCAGCCCCGGGACCTCCTATGGCTACACCTTC.